The next 11 T cell receptor beta chains were all read from a single sample in a study of siplizumab effects on memory and regulatory T cells. Using immunoSEQ multiplex PCR, the repertoire was profiled, and TCRdb retains in-frame clones only, with some absent. The repertoire holds under 100,000 clones, about 94% seen once, with approximately 1.2% in the top ten. Sequenced sample: non-Treg CD4+ T cells sorted from blood. These receptors were taken from a human donor in good health.

This clone was found a few times. The rearrangement joins TRBV28 to TRBJ2-2; D could derive from TRBD1 or TRBD2 (5 bases each). V lost 6 bases, J lost 4 bases, and 12 bases lay in between. The CDR3 sequence is 14 residues long. Germline CDR1 reads MDHEN; CDR2 reads SYDVKM. This CDR3 reads CASRRGRGTGELFF. Here the CDR3 DNA reads TGTGCCAGCAGGAGGGGTAGGGGCACCGGGGAGCTGTTTTTT.

The chain carries TRBV7-9 and TRBJ2-1; TRBD2 matches at 9 bases. The V segment lost 5 bases and the J segment 7 bases; nucleotides outside the gene matches: 9. The germline CDR1 and CDR2 sequences are SEHNR and FQNEAQ (reference sequence). The CDR3 contains 15 residues. CDR3 DNA sequence: TGTGCCAGCAGCGTGACCGGGACTAGCCGTAATGAGCAGTTCTTC. Its translation is CASSVTGTSRNEQFF. Full variable domain (missing parts from reference TRBV7-9 and TRBJ2-1): DTGVSQNPRHKITKRGQNVTFRCDPISEHNRLYWYRQTLGQGPEFLTYFQNEAQLEKSRLLSDRFSAERPKGSFSTLEIQRTEQGDSAMYLCASSVTGTSRNEQFFGPGTRLTVL.

The chain uses TRBV20-1 and TRBJ1-1; no clear D. The CDR3 sequence is 11 residues long. Per germline, CDR1 DFQATT and CDR2 SNEGSKA (reference sequence). Trimming pared 3 bases from V and 3 bases from J, leaving 5 bases between. The CDR3 region has the DNA TGCAGTGCTAGTATGGACACTGAAGCTTTCTTT. Protein sequence: CSASMDTEAFF.

CDR3 loop: CASYRDGQETQYF. CDR3 bases: TGCGCCAGCTACCGGGACGGGCAAGAGACCCAGTACTTC. The rearrangement uses TRBV5-1 and TRBJ2-5; the D gene could be TRBD1 or TRBD2 (5 bases each). The CDR3 is made up of 13 amino acids. Germline CDR1 SGHRS, CDR2 YFSETQ. V lost 7 bases and J lost 2, with 12 bases in between.

This chain joins TRBV18 and TRBJ1-1, with no clear D. Germline V gene data show CDR1 as KGHSH and CDR2 as LQKENI. The CDR3 covers 15 residues. Trimming took off 6 bases at V and 1 base at J, with 15 bases between the two ends. The CDR3 loop reads CASSPTAWGNTEAFF. The CDR3 DNA reads as TGTGCCAGCTCTCCTACCGCCTGGGGGAACACTGAAGCTTTCTTT.

The rearrangement uses TRBV7-3 and TRBJ2-3, with 9 bases fitting TRBD2. V lost 2 bases and J lost 2; bases outside the gene matches: 5. The CDR3 is 16 amino acids. Germline V gives CDR1 SGHTA, CDR2 FQGTGA. The CDR3 bases are TGTGCCAGCAGCTTACTGAGCGGGAGGTCCACAGATACGCAGTATTTT. This gives the protein CASSLLSGRSTDTQYF.

This rearrangement joins TRBV7-9 to TRBJ1-1; 10 positions match TRBD1. This CDR3 contains 16 residues. Trimming took 4 bases from V and 5 from J; bases not matched to a gene: 10. The V gene's germline CDR1 is SEHNR and CDR2 FQNEAQ (reference sequence). The DNA for the CDR3 is TGTGCCAGCAGCTCGATTGGGACAGGGGAGAAAACTGAAGCTTTCTTT. Translating it yields CASSSIGTGEKTEAFF.

The rearrangement joins TRBV5-6 to TRBJ2-7; D is possibly TRBD1 or TRBD2 (6 bases each). CDR3 length equals 14 residues. CDR1 and CDR2 from the germline V gene are SGHDT and YYEEEE. Deletions cut 2 bases from V and 5 bases from J, with 14 bases between. This CDR3 is CASSLGQGGHEQYF. CDR3 nucleotides: TGTGCCAGCAGCTTAGGACAAGGGGGGCACGAGCAGTACTTC.

This clone was detected once. The chain uses TRBV28 and TRBJ1-2, with no clear D. The germline V gene has CDR1 MDHEN and CDR2 SYDVKM. This CDR3 has 13 residues. Trimming stripped 2 bases from V and 7 bases from J, with 11 bases between. The CDR3 DNA reads TGTGCCAGCAGTTTAAGGAGTTCGGGTGGCTACACCTTC. This translates into CASSLRSSGGYTF.

The chain combines TRBV6-6 with TRBJ1-4; 8 bases map to TRBD1. J gave up 5 bases and V 6 bases, and 2 bases lay outside the gene matches. Germline V gives CDR1 MNHNY, CDR2 SVGAGI (reference sequence). There are 13 residues in the CDR3. The CDR3 region has the DNA TGTGCCAGCAGCAGGGGGCGCAATGAAAAACTGTTTTTT. As protein: CASSRGRNEKLFF.

V and J are TRBV7-8 and TRBJ2-1; no firm D call. Germline CDR1 is SGHVS and CDR2 is FQNEAQ. V lost 1 base and J 7 bases, leaving 11 bases between the germline ends. The CDR3 is 14 residues long. CDR3 bases: TGTGCCAGCAGCTTAGTCCCCCATGGGAATGAGCAGTTCTTC. Amino acid sequence: CASSLVPHGNEQFF.